Listed below are T cell receptor beta chains from one sample, sequenced in a study of T cell responses to AZD1222 COVID-19 vaccine. Clones were read by immunoSEQ multiplex PCR, and TCRdb kept only the in-frame ones, dropping some. The sample has some 130,000 clones; over 75% are singletons. Here the sequenced sample was peripheral blood, taken on day 0 of AZD1222 vaccination. These receptors were obtained from an adult in good health. Each CDR3 is given with its conserved first and last residue. The D gene is left open where the match is weak. Clone size, where shown, is once, few, many, or a class for clones that have expanded.

d_call | clone_size | j_call | v_call | cdr3_aa | cdr3_nt
NA | NA | TRBJ2-6 | TRBV13 | CASSLRAGGSGANVLTF | TGTGCCAGCAGCTTACGTGCAGGGGGGTCTGGGGCCAACGTCCTGACTTTC
NA | NA | TRBJ2-2 | TRBV5-6 | CASSLRPNTGELFF | TGTGCCAGCAGCTTGCGACCCAACACCGGGGAGCTGTTTTTT
NA | NA | TRBJ2-3 | TRBV5-4 | CASSGGAADTQYF | TGTGCCAGCAGCGGGGGGGCGGCAGATACGCAGTATTTT
NA | NA | TRBJ2-7 | TRBV18 | CASSPGTLYEQYF | TGTGCCAGCTCACCAGGGACACTCTACGAGCAGTACTTC
TRBD2 | NA | TRBJ2-4 | TRBV24-1 | CATSEPGTKKNIQYF | TGTGCCACCAGTGAGCCCGGGACTAAAAAAAACATTCAGTACTTC
TRBD1 | NA | TRBJ2-1 | TRBV15 | CATSRSLTGGSEQFF | TGTGCCACCAGCAGGTCCCTGACAGGGGGCAGTGAGCAGTTCTTC
NA | NA | TRBJ2-7 | TRBV7-9 | CASSLGDLRYEQYF | TGTGCCAGCAGCTTAGGGGACTTACGATACGAGCAGTACTTC
TRBD2 | NA | TRBJ2-7 | TRBV11-3 | CASSLGTSGRAYEQYF | TGTGCCAGCAGCTTAGGGACTAGCGGGAGGGCGTACGAGCAGTACTTC
NA | NA | TRBJ2-1 | TRBV6-4 | CASSDRYTGSYNEQFF | TGTGCCAGCAGTGACCGTTATACGGGCTCCTACAATGAGCAGTTCTTC
TRBD2 | once | TRBJ2-1 | TRBV5-1 | CASSSQTSGRAGNEQFF | TGCGCCAGCAGCTCTCAGACTAGCGGGAGGGCGGGGAATGAGCAGTTCTTC
NA | NA | TRBJ2-1 | TRBV11-3 | CASSFQGGPPYNEQFF | TGTGCCAGCAGCTTCCAGGGGGGCCCACCCTACAATGAGCAGTTCTTC
TRBD1 | once | TRBJ1-4 | TRBV14 | CASSQTGQGREKLFF | TGTGCCAGCAGCCAAACAGGACAGGGAAGGGAAAAACTGTTTTTT
NA | NA | TRBJ1-2 | TRBV19 | CASSIDMSYGYTF | TGTGCCAGTAGTATAGACATGAGCTATGGCTACACCTTC
NA | NA | TRBJ2-7 | TRBV18 | CASSPETRQYF | TGTGCCAGCTCACCAGAGACTCGGCAGTACTTC
NA | NA | TRBJ1-2 | TRBV5-1 | CASSPDGGNYGYTF | TGCGCCAGCAGCCCGGATGGCGGGAACTATGGCTACACCTTC
TRBD2 | NA | TRBJ2-5 | TRBV7-9 | CASSSSSGSKETQYF | TGTGCCAGCAGCTCGTCTAGCGGGAGTAAAGAGACCCAGTACTTC
NA | few | TRBJ2-1 | TRBV6-1 | CASSEARPPQEQFF | TGTGCCAGCAGTGAAGCTAGGCCCCCCCAGGAGCAGTTCTTC
NA | NA | TRBJ1-2 | TRBV28 | CASSLPQGNYGYTF | TGTGCCAGCAGCCTACCGCAGGGAAACTATGGCTACACCTTC
NA | NA | TRBJ1-1 | TRBV18 | CASSPTGLNTEAFF | TGTGCCAGCTCACCAACAGGCCTGAACACTGAAGCTTTCTTT
TRBD2 | NA | TRBJ2-1 | TRBV5-6 | CASSSSGAWDEQFF | TGTGCCAGCAGTTCTAGCGGGGCGTGGGATGAGCAGTTCTTC
NA | NA | TRBJ2-7 | TRBV14 | CASSQDGYEQYF | TGTGCCAGCAGCCAAGATGGATACGAGCAGTACTTC
NA | NA | TRBJ2-1 | TRBV12-5 | CASGFGLWNEQFF | TGTGCTAGTGGTTTCGGATTGTGGAATGAGCAGTTCTTC